The 9 T cell receptor beta chains below all came from one sample that was sequenced in a study of patients and donors after allogeneic stem cell transplantation. TCRdb analysed the RT-PCR reads with MiXCR anew, one entry per CDR3 protein. The sample lists 390,000 or so distinct CDR3 sequences; roughly 17% were seen once. What was sequenced was blood, either unsorted or a sorted T cell fraction (not recorded which). Receptor source: a human donor who was either an allogeneic HSCT recipient or a stem cell or donor lymphocyte infusion donor (not recorded which). It is not recorded whose cells these are; they may come from a transplant donor.

This clonotype was seen repeatedly, ten times or more. The chain is built from TRBV5-6 and TRBJ2-3; 11 bases line up with TRBD2. Germline CDR1 reads SGHDT; CDR2 reads YYEEEE. This CDR3 contains 18 residues. V lost 2 bases and J lost 5; bases outside the gene matches: 13. The CDR3 nucleotides read TGTGCCAGCAGCTTTCGGCTAGCGGGGGGCTACATTCTAGATACGCAGTATTTT. Its protein is CASSFRLAGGYILDTQYF.

This clonotype was recorded at least ten times. The gene calls are TRBV12-3 or TRBV12-4 and TRBJ2-5; D is undetermined. CDR3 length: 13 residues. V was pared by 3 bases and J by 5 bases, with 10 bases between. The CDR3 loop is CASSLMVRETQYF. The DNA for the CDR3 is TGTGCCAGCAGTTTGATGGTTAGGGAGACCCAGTACTTC.

The chain recombines TRBV7-2 with TRBJ2-7, with 9 bases that match TRBD2. The V segment lost 5 bases and the J segment 4 bases; nucleotides outside the gene matches: 6. The germline CDR1 and CDR2 sequences are SGHTA and FQGNSA. The CDR3 length is 14 residues. Written as DNA, the CDR3 is TGTGCCAGCAGCCCCCGGCTAGCGGGGTACGAGCAGTACTTC. Protein product: CASSPRLAGYEQYF.

The gene calls are TRBV14 and TRBJ1-2, with D possibly TRBD1 on 6 matching bases. V dropped 8 bases and J dropped 7 bases, with 11 bases sitting between them. Germline CDR1 is SGHDN and CDR2 is FVKESK. The CDR3 is 11 residues long. The CDR3 reads CASGQSGGYTF. For the CDR3, the DNA is TGTGCCAGCGGACAGTCGGGTGGCTACACCTTC.

The V and J genes are TRBV12-3 or TRBV12-4 and TRBJ2-7; TRBD1 is a possible D gene (6 bases). The CDR3 extends over 15 amino acids. V was shortened by 6 bases and J by 2 bases, with 17 bases between the two germline ends. This CDR3 reads CASSKQGGRPYEQYF. DNA for the CDR3: TGTGCCAGCAGCAAACAGGGTGGGAGACCCTACGAGCAGTACTTC.

The rearrangement links TRBV4-1 to TRBJ1-2; D ambiguous. The germline gives CDR1 MGHRA, CDR2 YSYEKL. V lost 1 base, J lost 10 bases, and 10 bases lay in between. CDR3 length equals 12 residues. DNA for the CDR3: TGCGCCAGCAGCCAAGTATTAGGTTACTACACCTTC. Its translation is CASSQVLGYYTF.

The rearrangement uses TRBV19 and TRBJ1-5; no reliable D call. CDR1 LNHDA and CDR2 SQIVND come from the germline V gene (reference sequence). V lost 7 bases to trimming and J lost 1 base, with 14 bases between them. This CDR3 spans 15 amino acids. The CDR3 spells CASKPVHFSNQPQHF. For the CDR3, the DNA is TGTGCCAGTAAGCCAGTACACTTCAGCAATCAGCCCCAGCATTTT.

This clonotype appeared many times. The chain joins TRBV7-2 to TRBJ2-7; D may be TRBD1 (6 bases). V was clipped by 5 bases and J by 6 bases, with 14 bases between them. This CDR3 has 13 residues. The germline V gene encodes CDR1 SGHTA and CDR2 FQGNSA. The CDR3 coding sequence is TGTGCCAGCAGCCCCGGGACATCGGGCGAGCAGTACTTC. Its protein product is CASSPGTSGEQYF.

CDR3 bases: TGTGCCAGCAGTAATCGGGACGTACAAGGTTCACCCCTCCACTTT. Its translation: CASSNRDVQGSPLHF. The chain uses TRBV6-2 or TRBV6-3 and TRBJ1-6; possible D gene TRBD1, 5 bases. The CDR3 is made up of 15 amino acids. Trimming took 5 bases from V and 9 from J, leaving 17 bases between them. Germline CDR1 reads MNHEY; CDR2 reads SVGEGT.